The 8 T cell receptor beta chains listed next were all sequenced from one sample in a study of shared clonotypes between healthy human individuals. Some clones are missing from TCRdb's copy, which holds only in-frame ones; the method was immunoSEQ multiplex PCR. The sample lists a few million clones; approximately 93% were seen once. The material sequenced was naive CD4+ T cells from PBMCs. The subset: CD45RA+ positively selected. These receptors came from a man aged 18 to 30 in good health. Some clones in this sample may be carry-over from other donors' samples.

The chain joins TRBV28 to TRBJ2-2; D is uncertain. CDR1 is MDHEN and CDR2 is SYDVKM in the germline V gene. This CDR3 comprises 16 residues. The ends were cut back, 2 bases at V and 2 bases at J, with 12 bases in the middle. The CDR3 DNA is TGTGCCAGCAGTTTAGAACCCAGATTAAACACCGGGGAGCTGTTTTTT. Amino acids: CASSLEPRLNTGELFF.

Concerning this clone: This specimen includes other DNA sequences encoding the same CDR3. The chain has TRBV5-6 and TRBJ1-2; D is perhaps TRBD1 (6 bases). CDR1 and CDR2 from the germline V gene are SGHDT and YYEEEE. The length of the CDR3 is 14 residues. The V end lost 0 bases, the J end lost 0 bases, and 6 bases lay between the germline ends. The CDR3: CASSLGTANYGYTF. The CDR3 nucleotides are TGTGCCAGCAGCTTGGGGACAGCTAACTATGGCTACACCTTC. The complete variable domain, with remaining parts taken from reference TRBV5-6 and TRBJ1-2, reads DAGVTQSPTHLIKTRGQQVTLRCSPKSGHDTVSWYQQALGQGPQFIFQYYEEEERQRGNFPDRFSGHQFPNYSSELNVNALLLGDSALYLCASSLGTANYGYTFGSGTRLTVV.

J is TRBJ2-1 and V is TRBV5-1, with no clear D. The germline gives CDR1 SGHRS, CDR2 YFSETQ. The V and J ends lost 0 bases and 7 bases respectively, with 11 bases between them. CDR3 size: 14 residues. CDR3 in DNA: TGCGCCAGCAGCTTGGTATTGGCTCAGAATGAGCAGTTCTTC. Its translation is CASSLVLAQNEQFF. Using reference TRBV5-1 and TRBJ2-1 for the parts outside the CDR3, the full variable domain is KAGVTQTPRYLIKTRGQQVTLSCSPISGHRSVSWYQQTPGQGLQFLFEYFSETQRNKGNFPGRFSGRQFSNSRSEMNVSTLELGDSALYLCASSLVLAQNEQFFGPGTRLTVL.

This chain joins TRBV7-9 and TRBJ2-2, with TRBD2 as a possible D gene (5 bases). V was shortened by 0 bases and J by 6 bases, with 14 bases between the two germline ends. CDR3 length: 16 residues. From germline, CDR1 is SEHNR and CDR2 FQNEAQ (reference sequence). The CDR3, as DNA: TGTGCCAGCAGCTTAGCGCTAGCAAGGCTGGCCGGGGAGCTGTTTTTT. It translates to CASSLALARLAGELFF. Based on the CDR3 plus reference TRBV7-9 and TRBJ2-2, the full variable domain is DTGVSQNPRHKITKRGQNVTFRCDPISEHNRLYWYRQTLGQGPEFLTYFQNEAQLEKSRLLSDRFSAERPKGSFSTLEIQRTEQGDSAMYLCASSLALARLAGELFFGEGSRLTVL.

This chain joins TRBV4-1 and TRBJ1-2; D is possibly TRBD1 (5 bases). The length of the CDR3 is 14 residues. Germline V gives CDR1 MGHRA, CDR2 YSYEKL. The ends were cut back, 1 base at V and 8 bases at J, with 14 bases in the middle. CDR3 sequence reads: CASSQVARAEGYTF. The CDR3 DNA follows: TGCGCCAGCAGCCAAGTGGCCAGGGCAGAAGGCTACACCTTC.

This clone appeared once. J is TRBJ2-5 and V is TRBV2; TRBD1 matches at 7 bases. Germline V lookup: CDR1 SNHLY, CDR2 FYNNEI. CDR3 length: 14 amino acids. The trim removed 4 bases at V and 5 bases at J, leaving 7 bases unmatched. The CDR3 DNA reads TGTGCCAGCAGTGCACGAGGGGGCGCGGAGACCCAGTACTTC. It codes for CASSARGGAETQYF.

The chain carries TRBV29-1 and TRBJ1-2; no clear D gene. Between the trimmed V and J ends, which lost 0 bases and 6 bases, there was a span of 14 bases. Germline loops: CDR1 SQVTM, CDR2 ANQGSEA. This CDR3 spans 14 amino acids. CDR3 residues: CSVEDLAPRHGYTF. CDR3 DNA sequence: TGCAGCGTTGAAGATCTCGCCCCCAGGCATGGCTACACCTTC.

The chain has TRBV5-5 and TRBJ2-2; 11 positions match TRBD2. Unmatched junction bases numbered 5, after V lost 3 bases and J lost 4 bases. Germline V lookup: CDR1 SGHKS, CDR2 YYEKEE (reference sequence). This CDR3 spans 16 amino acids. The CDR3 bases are TGTGCCAGCAGCTCCATAGCGGGAGGGCGCACCGGGGAGCTGTTTTTT. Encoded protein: CASSSIAGGRTGELFF.